Below are 7 T cell receptor beta chains sequenced from a single sample in a study of naive and memory T cell subsets. Amplification of ligated cDNA took four PCR rounds with SP2 and nested alpha and beta constant primers. TCRdb used MiXCR to reprocess the 5' RACE reads, holding one entry per CDR3 protein. The sample lists approximately 30,000 distinct CDR3 sequences; 15% to 20% were seen once. TCR cDNA received a 3' ligated oligonucleotide that carried a UMI. These TCRs come from a female donor in good health.

This clonotype was seen repeatedly, ten times or more. The chain recombines TRBV6-5 with TRBJ1-1; TRBD1 might be the D (5 bases). From germline, CDR1 is MNHEY and CDR2 SVGAGI. The V end lost 8 bases, the J end lost 3 bases, and 16 bases lay between the germline ends. There are 14 residues in the CDR3. In nucleotides, the CDR3 is TGTGCCAGCCTTATCGGGGGAGGTTACACTGAAGCTTTCTTT. Its protein product is CASLIGGGYTEAFF.

This chain links TRBV5-1 with TRBJ2-3; 10 nucleotides match TRBD2. This CDR3 comprises 19 residues. Germline CDR1 SGHRS, CDR2 YFSETQ. The ends lost 5 bases at V and 0 bases at J; junction bases unmatched: 15. The CDR3 loop is CASSSTQRGGILSTDTQYF. CDR3 nucleotide sequence: TGCGCCAGCAGTTCCACCCAGCGGGGGGGCATTTTGAGCACAGATACGCAGTATTTT.

This clonotype was detected ten times or more. DNA for the CDR3: TGCAGTGCTTGGACAGGGGGCACCGGTGAGACCCAGTACTTC. Amino acid sequence: CSAWTGGTGETQYF. The chain carries TRBV20-1 and TRBJ2-5; 11 bases are a match to TRBD1. The V and J ends lost 5 bases and 5 bases, in that order; junction bases with no gene match: 7. The CDR3 length is 14 residues. Germline CDR1 is DFQATT and CDR2 is SNEGSKA (reference sequence).

This clonotype was picked up a small number of times. The chain has TRBV7-9 and TRBJ2-7, with D tentatively TRBD1 (5 bases). CDR1 and CDR2 from the germline V gene are SEHNR and FQNEAQ (reference sequence). CDR3 length: 13 amino acids. V was cut by 4 bases and J by 6 bases, with 13 bases left in between. The CDR3: CASSSGRVVEQYF. As DNA, the CDR3 is TGTGCCAGCAGCTCCGGCAGGGTGGTCGAGCAGTACTTC.

The V call is TRBV28, the J call TRBJ1-2; TRBD1 matches at 7 bases. This CDR3 contains 15 residues. V trimming: 5 bases; J trimming: 4 bases; junction bases outside the gene matches: 10. The germline gives CDR1 MDHEN, CDR2 SYDVKM. The CDR3 sequence: CASSSPGTARYGYTF. CDR3 nucleotide sequence: TGTGCCAGCAGTAGTCCAGGGACAGCTCGCTATGGCTACACCTTC.

This clonotype was observed at least ten times. The V call is TRBV5-6, the J call TRBJ2-6; D is undetermined. Germline loops: CDR1 SGHDT, CDR2 YYEEEE. Deletions cut 4 bases from V and 2 bases from J, with 10 bases between. The CDR3 totals 15 residues. CDR3 residues: CASSRAEPGANVLTF. The CDR3 nucleotides read TGTGCCAGCAGCCGGGCGGAGCCTGGGGCCAACGTCCTGACTTTC. Together with reference TRBV5-6 and TRBJ2-6, the CDR3 gives the full variable domain: DAGVTQSPTHLIKTRGQQVTLRCSPKSGHDTVSWYQQALGQGPQFIFQYYEEEERQRGNFPDRFSGHQFPNYSSELNVNALLLGDSALYLCASSRAEPGANVLTFGAGSRLTVL.

This clonotype came up many times. The chain has TRBV6-5 and TRBJ2-1; maybe TRBD1 (6 bases). The CDR3 is 17 residues long. Trimming left V 0 bases short and J 1 base short, with 13 bases between. Germline CDR1 reads MNHEY; CDR2 reads SVGAGI. CDR3 in amino acids: CASSYSSGVLSYNEQFF. The CDR3 DNA reads as TGTGCCAGCAGTTACTCATCAGGGGTTCTTTCCTACAATGAGCAGTTCTTC.